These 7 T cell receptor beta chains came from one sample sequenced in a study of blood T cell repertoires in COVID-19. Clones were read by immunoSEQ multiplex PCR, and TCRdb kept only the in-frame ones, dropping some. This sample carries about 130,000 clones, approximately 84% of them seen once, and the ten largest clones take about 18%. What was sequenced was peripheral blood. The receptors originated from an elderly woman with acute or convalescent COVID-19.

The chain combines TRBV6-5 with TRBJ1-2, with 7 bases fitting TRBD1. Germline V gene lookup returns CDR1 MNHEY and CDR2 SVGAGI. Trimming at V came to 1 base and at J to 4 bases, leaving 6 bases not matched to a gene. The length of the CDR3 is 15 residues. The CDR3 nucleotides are TGTGCCAGCAGTTACTTGGGACAGAAGAGCTATGGCTACACCTTC. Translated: CASSYLGQKSYGYTF.

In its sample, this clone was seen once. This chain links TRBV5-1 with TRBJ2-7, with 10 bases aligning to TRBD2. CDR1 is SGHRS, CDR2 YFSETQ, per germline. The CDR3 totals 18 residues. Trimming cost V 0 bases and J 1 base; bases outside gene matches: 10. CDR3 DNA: TGCGCCAGCAGCTTGGTATCGTCTAGCGGGGGTACTTCCTACGAGCAGTACTTC. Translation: CASSLVSSSGGTSYEQYF.

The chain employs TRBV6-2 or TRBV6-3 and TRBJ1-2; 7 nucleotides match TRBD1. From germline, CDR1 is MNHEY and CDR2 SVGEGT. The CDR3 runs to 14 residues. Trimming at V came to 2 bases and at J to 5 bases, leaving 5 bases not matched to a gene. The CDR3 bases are TGTGCCAGCAGTTACGACCAGGGGGAATATGGCTACACCTTC. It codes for CASSYDQGEYGYTF.

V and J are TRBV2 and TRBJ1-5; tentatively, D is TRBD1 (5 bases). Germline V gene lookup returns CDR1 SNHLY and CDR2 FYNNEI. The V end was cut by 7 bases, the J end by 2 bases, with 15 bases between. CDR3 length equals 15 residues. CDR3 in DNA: TGTGCCAGCACTGGGGCCCAATTTCGCAATCAGCCCCAGCATTTT. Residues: CASTGAQFRNQPQHF.

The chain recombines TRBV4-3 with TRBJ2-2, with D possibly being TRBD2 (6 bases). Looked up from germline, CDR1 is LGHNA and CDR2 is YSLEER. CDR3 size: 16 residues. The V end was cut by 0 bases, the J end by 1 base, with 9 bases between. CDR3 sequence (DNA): TGCGCCAGCAGCCAAGATTGGCGGGAGAACACCGGGGAGCTGTTTTTT. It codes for CASSQDWRENTGELFF.

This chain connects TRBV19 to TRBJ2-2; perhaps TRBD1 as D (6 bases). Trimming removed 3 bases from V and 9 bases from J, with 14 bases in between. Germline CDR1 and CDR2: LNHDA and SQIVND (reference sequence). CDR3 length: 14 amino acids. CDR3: CASSMTGMRRELFF. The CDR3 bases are TGTGCCAGTAGTATGACAGGCATGCGCCGGGAGCTGTTTTTT.

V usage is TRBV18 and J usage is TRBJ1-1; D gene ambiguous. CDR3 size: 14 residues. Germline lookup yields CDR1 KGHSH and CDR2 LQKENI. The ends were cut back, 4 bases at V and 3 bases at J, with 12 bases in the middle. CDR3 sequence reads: CASSRARSYTEAFF. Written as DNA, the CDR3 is TGTGCCAGCTCACGGGCCAGAAGCTACACTGAAGCTTTCTTT.